This T cell receptor beta chain was retrieved from a study of early T cells in non-severe SARS-CoV-2 infection (dated by TCRdb to about 2021). Study-level background: Because TCR sequencing relied on bulk RNA taken from unsorted whole blood, pairing of alpha and beta chains was not possible. Study-wide conclusions, independent of this receptor: VDJdb matching was skewed toward anti-spike CD8 responses, so virus-specific expansions were likely underestimated and private and CD4 specificities were missed.

The germline V gene encodes CDR1 LNHNV and CDR2 YYDKDF (reference sequence). Clipping removes 7 bases from V and 0 bases from J, with 6 as the unmatched junction base count. The CDR3 sequence holds 15 residues, the cysteine and phenylalanine included. Only CDR3 DNA remains: 45 bases, in frame from the first base. The library relied on 5' RACE. Sequencing instrument: NextSeq 500. To correct for sequencing error and PCR bias, the TCR library protocol tagged individual cDNA molecules with unique molecular identifiers. TCR alpha and beta chains were both sequenced, and the abundances of alpha and beta sequences in each sample were closely correlated with each other. The original methods were these. Decombinator V4 was used to annotate the V gene, J gene and CDR3 of the TCR sequences. Expanded TCRs were defined as changing significantly between any two time points under a Poisson model with p below 0.0001. TCR abundances were normalised to the total number of TCRs sequenced per sample and were expressed as counts per million. MAIT TCRs were defined by TRAV1-2 paired with TRAJ12, TRAJ20 or TRAJ33, and iNKT TCRs by TRAV10 paired with TRAJ18. VDJdb, accessed on 1 November 2021, was searched for TCRs annotated for CMV, EBV and SARS-CoV-2, and TCRs annotated for more than one antigen were excluded. In-frame beta chains were kept once TCRdb had trimmed the public reads at Q25 with fastp and called clones with MiXCR. Each CDR3 protein appears once, grouped with its most common genes and DNA. TCRdb, not the original authors, processed these V and J calls. The table for this sample lists roughly 25,000 distinct CDR3 sequences; around 4% of them were counted only once. The ten largest clones capture under 4.5% of the sample.

This was a case-control study nested in a cohort of healthcare workers in London, UK, who had nasopharyngeal swab PCR tests and blood samples taken every week. Between 23 and 31 March 2020, the week of the UK lockdown, healthcare workers were enrolled and then followed up weekly for as long as 16 weeks. The table lists this clonotype with many counts. Its binding antigen is unknown. There are no base qualities to consult, and no much larger clone falls within one base. This TCR derives from an adult who was a healthcare worker with PCR-confirmed SARS-CoV-2 infection or an uninfected control (not recorded which). The sequence links TRBV15 to TRBJ1-3, and TRBD1 matches 7 of the central bases. Material for sequencing was whole blood. CDR3 sequence: CATTGQGDSGNTIYF. In nucleotide form, the sequence is TGTGCCACCACCGGGCAGGGGGACTCTGGAAACACCATATATTTT.